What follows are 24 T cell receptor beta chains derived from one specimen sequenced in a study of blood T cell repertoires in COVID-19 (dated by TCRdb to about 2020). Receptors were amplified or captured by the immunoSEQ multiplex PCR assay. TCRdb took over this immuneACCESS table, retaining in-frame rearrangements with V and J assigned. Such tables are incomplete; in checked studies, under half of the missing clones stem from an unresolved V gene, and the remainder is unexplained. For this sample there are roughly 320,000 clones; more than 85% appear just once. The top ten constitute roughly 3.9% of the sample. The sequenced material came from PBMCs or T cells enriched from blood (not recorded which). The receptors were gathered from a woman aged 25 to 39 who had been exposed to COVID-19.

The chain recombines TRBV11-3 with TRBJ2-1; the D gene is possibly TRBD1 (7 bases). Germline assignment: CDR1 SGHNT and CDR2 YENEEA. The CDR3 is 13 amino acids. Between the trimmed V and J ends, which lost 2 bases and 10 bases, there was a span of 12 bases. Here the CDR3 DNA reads TGTGCCAGCAGCTTATATCAGGGGGGAGAGCAGTTCTTC. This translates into CASSLYQGGEQFF.

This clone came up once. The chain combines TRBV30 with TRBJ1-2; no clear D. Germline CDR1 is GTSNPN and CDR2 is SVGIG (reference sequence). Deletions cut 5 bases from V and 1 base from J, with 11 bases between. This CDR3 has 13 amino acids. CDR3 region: CAWADGINYGYTF. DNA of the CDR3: TGTGCCTGGGCTGACGGGATTAACTATGGCTACACCTTC.

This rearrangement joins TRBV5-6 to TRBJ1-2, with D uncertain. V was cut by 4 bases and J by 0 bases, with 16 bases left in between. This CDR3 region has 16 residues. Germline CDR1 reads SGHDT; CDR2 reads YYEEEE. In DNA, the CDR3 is TGTGCCAGCAGCCTCTCGGGTTGGGAGCCTAACTATGGCTACACCTTC. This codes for CASSLSGWEPNYGYTF.

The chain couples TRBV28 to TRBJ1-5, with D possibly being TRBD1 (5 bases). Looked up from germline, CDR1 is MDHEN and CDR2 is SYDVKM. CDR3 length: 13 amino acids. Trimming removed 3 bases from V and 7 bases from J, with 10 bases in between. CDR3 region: CASSLARGQPQHF. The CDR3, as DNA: TGTGCCAGCAGTTTGGCCCGGGGGCAGCCCCAGCATTTT.

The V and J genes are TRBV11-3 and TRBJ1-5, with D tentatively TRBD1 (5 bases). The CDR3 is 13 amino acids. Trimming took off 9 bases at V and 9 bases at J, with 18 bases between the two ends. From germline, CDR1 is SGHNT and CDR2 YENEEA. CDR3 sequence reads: CARGQALSGPQHF. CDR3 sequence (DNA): TGTGCCAGGGGGCAGGCCCTGTCAGGGCCCCAGCATTTT.

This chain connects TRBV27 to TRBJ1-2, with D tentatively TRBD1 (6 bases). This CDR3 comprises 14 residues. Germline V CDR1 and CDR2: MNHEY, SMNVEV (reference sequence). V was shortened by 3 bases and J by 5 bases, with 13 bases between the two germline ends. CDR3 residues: CASSFGVGGYGYTF. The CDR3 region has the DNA TGTGCCAGCAGTTTCGGCGTAGGGGGTTATGGCTACACCTTC.

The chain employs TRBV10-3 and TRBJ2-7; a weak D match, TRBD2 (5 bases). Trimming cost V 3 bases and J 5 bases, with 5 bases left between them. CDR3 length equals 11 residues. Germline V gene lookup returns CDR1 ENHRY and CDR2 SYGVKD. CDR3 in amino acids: CAISDGDEQYF. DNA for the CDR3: TGTGCCATCAGTGACGGGGACGAGCAGTACTTC.

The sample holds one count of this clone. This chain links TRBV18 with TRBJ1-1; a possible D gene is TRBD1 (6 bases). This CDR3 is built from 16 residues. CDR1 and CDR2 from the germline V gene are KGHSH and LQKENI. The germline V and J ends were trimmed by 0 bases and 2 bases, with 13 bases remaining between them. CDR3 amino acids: CASSPPRGTGNTEAFF. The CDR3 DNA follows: TGTGCCAGCTCACCACCCAGGGGCACGGGCAACACTGAAGCTTTCTTT. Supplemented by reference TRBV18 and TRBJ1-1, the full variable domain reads NAGVMQNPRHLVRRRGQEARLRCSPMKGHSHVYWYRQLPEEGLKFMVYLQKENIIDESGMPKERFSAEFPKEGPSILRIQQVVRGDSAAYFCASSPPRGTGNTEAFFGQGTRLTVV.

CDR3: CSVAAGGMEKLFF. DNA for the CDR3: TGCAGCGTTGCAGCAGGGGGCATGGAAAAACTGTTTTTT. The chain is built from TRBV29-1 and TRBJ1-4, with 8 bases lining up with TRBD1. This CDR3 is built from 13 residues. Germline assignment: CDR1 SQVTM and CDR2 ANQGSEA. V trimming: 4 bases; J trimming: 8 bases; junction bases outside the gene matches: 6.

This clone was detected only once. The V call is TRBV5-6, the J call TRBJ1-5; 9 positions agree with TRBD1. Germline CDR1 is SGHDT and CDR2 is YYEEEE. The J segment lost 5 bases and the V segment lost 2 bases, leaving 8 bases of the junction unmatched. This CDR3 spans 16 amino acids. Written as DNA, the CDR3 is TGTGCCAGCAGCTTTCAACACAGGGGGCGAGATCAGCCCCAGCATTTT. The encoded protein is CASSFQHRGRDQPQHF.

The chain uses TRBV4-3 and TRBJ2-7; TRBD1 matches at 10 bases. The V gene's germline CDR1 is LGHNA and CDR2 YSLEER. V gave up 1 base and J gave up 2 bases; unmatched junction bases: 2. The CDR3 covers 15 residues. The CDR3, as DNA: TGCGCCAGCAGCCAAGGGACAGGGGGGGCCTACGAGCAGTACTTC. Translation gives CASSQGTGGAYEQYF.

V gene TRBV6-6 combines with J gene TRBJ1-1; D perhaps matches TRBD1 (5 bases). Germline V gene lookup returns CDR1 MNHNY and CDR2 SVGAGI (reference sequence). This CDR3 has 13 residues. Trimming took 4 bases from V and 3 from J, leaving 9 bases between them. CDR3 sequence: CASSLTVDTEAFF. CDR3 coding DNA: TGTGCCAGCAGTTTGACAGTAGACACTGAAGCTTTCTTT.

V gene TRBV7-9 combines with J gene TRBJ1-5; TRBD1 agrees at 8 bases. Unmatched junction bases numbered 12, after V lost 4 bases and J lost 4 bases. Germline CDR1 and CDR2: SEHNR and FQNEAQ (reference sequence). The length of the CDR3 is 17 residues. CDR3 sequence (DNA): TGTGCCAGCAGCTCGTGGAGGTCGGGACAGGTTAATCAGCCCCAGCATTTT. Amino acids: CASSSWRSGQVNQPQHF.

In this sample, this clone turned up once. This chain's CDR3 is CASTDLNYGYTF. The CDR3 region has the DNA TGTGCCAGCACAGATCTTAACTATGGCTACACCTTC. The V call is TRBV19, the J call TRBJ1-2; no reliable D call. The germline gives CDR1 LNHDA, CDR2 SQIVND (reference sequence). The CDR3 consists of 12 residues. V was clipped by 9 bases and J by 1 base, with 9 bases between them.

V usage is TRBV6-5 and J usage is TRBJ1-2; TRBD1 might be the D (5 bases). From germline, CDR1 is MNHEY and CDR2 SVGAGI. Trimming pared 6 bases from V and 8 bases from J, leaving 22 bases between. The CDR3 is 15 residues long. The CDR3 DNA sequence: TGTGCCAGCAGAAGCCTAGTCGGGGGACTCGGAGGCTACACCTTC. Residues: CASRSLVGGLGGYTF.

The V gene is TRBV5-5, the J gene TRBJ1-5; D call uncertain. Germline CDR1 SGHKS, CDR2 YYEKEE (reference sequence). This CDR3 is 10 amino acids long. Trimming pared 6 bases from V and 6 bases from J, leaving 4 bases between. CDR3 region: CASICQPQHF. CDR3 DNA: TGTGCCAGCATCTGTCAGCCCCAGCATTTT.

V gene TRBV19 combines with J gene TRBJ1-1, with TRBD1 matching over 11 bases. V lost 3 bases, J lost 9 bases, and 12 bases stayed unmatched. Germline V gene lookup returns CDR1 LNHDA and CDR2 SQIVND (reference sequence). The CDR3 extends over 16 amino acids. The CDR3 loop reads CASSILQGQGAQKAFF. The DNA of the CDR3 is TGTGCCAGTAGTATCTTACAAGGACAGGGGGCACAGAAAGCTTTCTTT.

The chain's CDR3 is CASSWDRASPLHF. For the CDR3, the DNA is TGTGCCAGCTCATGGGACAGGGCTTCACCCCTCCACTTT. The rearrangement links TRBV27 to TRBJ1-6; 9 nucleotides line up with TRBD1. The CDR3 loop spans 13 amino acids. From germline, CDR1 is MNHEY and CDR2 SMNVEV (reference sequence). Germline trimming cut 8 bases from V and 9 bases from J; bases unmatched to any gene: 5.

CDR3: CATSRVGASNQPQHF. CDR3 nucleotides: TGTGCCACCAGCAGAGTTGGGGCCAGCAATCAGCCCCAGCATTTT. The chain joins TRBV15 to TRBJ1-5, with D possibly TRBD1 on 5 matching bases. Germline V lookup: CDR1 LNHNV, CDR2 YYDKDF (reference sequence). The V end lost 1 base, the J end lost 1 base, and 8 bases lay between the germline ends. The CDR3 is 15 residues long.

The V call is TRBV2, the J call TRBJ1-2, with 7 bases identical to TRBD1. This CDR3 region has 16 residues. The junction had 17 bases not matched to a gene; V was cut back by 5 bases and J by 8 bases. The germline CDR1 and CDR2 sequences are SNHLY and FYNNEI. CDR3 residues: CASSSVRGRRSKGYTF. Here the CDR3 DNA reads TGTGCCAGCAGTTCCGTGAGGGGGCGAAGGTCGAAAGGCTACACCTTC.

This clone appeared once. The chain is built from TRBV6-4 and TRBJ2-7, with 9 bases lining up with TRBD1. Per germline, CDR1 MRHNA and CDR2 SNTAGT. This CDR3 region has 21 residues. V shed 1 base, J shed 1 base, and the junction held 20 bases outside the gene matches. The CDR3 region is CASSDLQTTRDREGESYEQYF. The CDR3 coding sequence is TGTGCCAGCAGTGACTTACAAACGACCCGGGACAGGGAAGGAGAATCCTACGAGCAGTACTTC.

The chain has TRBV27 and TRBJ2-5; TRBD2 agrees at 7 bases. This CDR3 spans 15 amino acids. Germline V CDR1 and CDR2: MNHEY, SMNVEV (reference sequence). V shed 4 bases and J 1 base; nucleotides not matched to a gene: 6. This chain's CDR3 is CASSSYWTSQETQYF. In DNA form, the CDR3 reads TGTGCCAGCAGTTCTTACTGGACTAGCCAAGAGACCCAGTACTTC.

The CDR3, as DNA: TGTGCCAGCAGCCGGCTGGTGGGGGCCGGGCATACGCAGTATTTT. Protein product: CASSRLVGAGHTQYF. This chain joins TRBV5-8 and TRBJ2-3, with a weak D call TRBD1 (6 bases). The CDR3 spans 15 residues. The V gene's germline CDR1 is SGHTS and CDR2 YDEGEE. Between the trimmed V and J ends, which lost 4 bases and 7 bases, there was a span of 19 bases.

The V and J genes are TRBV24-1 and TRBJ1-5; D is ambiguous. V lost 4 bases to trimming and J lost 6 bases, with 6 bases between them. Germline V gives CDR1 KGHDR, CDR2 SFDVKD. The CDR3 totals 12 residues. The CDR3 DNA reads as TGTGCCACCAGTGAAAGAGGTCAGCCCCAGCATTTT. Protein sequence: CATSERGQPQHF.